The entry that follows covers one TCR beta chain sequence. The target of this receptor is not known. The record has no base qualities; no much larger clone is one base away. These data are taken from a study of blood T cell repertoires in COVID-19 (dated by TCRdb to 2018 to 2020). About the study as a whole: The collaborator samples originated in the United States, Italy and Spain and spanned the acute and convalescent phases of COVID-19. The material from the prospective study consisted of cDNA or gDNA derived from T cells, B-cell-depleted T cells, or PBMCs. Deeply sampled blood TCRbeta repertoires from subjects exposed to, actively infected with, or recovered from COVID-19 were included in the dataset. The repertoires were made available in a free public database intended to serve as a resource for research on the immune response to SARS-CoV-2. Samples came from the ongoing ImmuneRACE study (first 160 participants) plus 1,254 subjects from 6 global collaborators. Nearly every sample came with metadata listing a de-identified subject ID, COVID-19 status, age in years and sex. HLA class I and class II types, where available, came from metadata supplied by the sample provider rather than from assay-based typing. Paper-wide results and their limitations: The quantity of clinical and demographic metadata differed by source and by participant and was supplied without curation.

The germline ends are 4 bases apart after V is trimmed by 2 bases and J by 4 bases. The germline V gene encodes CDR1 SGHRS and CDR2 YFSETQ. Including cysteine and phenylalanine, the CDR3 has 11 amino acids. Only the CDR3 portion is preserved as DNA: 33 bases, with reading frame beginning at the first base. The immunoSEQ Assay, a bias-controlled multiplex PCR, was used to amplify TCRbeta CDR3 regions from genomic DNA. The published analysis was carried out like this. The number of nucleated cells in each sample was estimated from the amplification of reference gene primers within the assay. To quantify the absolute abundance of each unique TCRbeta CDR3 rearrangement, sequence reads were collapsed and filtered. For each sample, productive Simpson clonality was calculated as the square root of Simpson's diversity index across productive rearrangements. Drawn from immuneACCESS, this table holds only the in-frame rearrangements with V and J called that TCRdb kept. Clones are partly lost; checked studies trace under half to an unresolved V gene and leave the rest unexplained. That table supplies the V and J calls and clone size; D and trimming were determined from the DNA. Within this sample are about 320,000 clones, with roughly 90% of them counted one time only. Together, the top ten hold roughly 5.3% of the sample.

In the prospective study, participants were about 18 to 89 years old, resided in under 30 geographic areas of the United States, and were enrolled through a virtual design. To assign participants to cohorts, the prospective study relied on clinical history that participants themselves reported in a screening survey and a study questionnaire. ImmuneRACE Cohort 3 recovered participants were defined by two consecutive negative NP/OP PCR tests, healthcare professional clearance, or symptom resolution. Mobile phlebotomists in the prospective study collected whole blood, serum and a nasopharyngeal or oropharyngeal swab from every participant. Participants in the prospective study had the option to provide additional blood draws and questionnaires over a 2-month period. Before DNA extraction, prospective study blood samples were shipped either frozen or at room temperature.

The clonotype comes from a man aged 60-69 years who had recovered from COVID-19. Here the chain combines TRBV5-1 and TRBJ2-7, with an unclear D gene assignment. The specimen sequenced was PBMCs or T cells enriched from blood (not recorded which). The DNA is as follows: TGCGCCAGCAGCTTTAATTACGAGCAGTACTTC. It codes for CASSFNYEQYF.